This T cell receptor beta chain emerged from a study of shared clonotypes between healthy human individuals. Positive CCR7 selection of CD45RO-negative cells yielded the naive CD8 cells, and terminally differentiated effector memory CD45RA+ cells were excluded. This CDR3 is built from 15 residues. Germline CDR1 and CDR2: GTSNPN and SVGIG (reference sequence). The V and J ends lost 2 bases and 0 bases, in that order; junction bases with no gene match: 4. TCRdb's table, derived via immunoSEQ multiplex PCR, lists solely in-frame clones and lacks some. The sample gives 800,000 to 950,000 clones, about 96% of which show up once; about 0.25% is in the top ten.

This TCR came from a man under 40 in good health. Sequencing input: naive CD8+ T cells sorted from blood. The J gene is TRBJ2-3, the V gene TRBV30; 8 nucleotides align to TRBD1. The CDR3 region is CAWSLGTGSTDTQYF. The CDR3 bases are TGTGCCTGGAGTCTAGGGACAGGCAGCACAGATACGCAGTATTTT.